These 32 T cell receptor beta chains were sequenced from one sample in a study of CD8 T cells in ankylosing spondylitis. TCRdb redid the calling of the 5' RACE reads with MiXCR, one entry per CDR3 protein. This sample has fewer than 250,000 distinct CDR3 sequences; about 26% occur once, and the top ten carry 6.6%. Sequenced sample: blood, either unsorted or a sorted T cell fraction (not recorded which). Receptors were obtained from a male donor with ankylosing spondylitis or in good health (not recorded which).

The chain uses TRBV20-1 and TRBJ2-3; 8 nucleotides agree with TRBD2. This CDR3 is 14 amino acids long. Per the germline V gene, CDR1 is DFQATT and CDR2 is SNEGSKA (reference sequence). Germline trimming cut 6 bases from V and 4 bases from J; bases unmatched to any gene: 9. The CDR3 is CSACQREFSDTQYF. The CDR3 region has the DNA TGCAGTGCGTGCCAGCGGGAGTTTTCAGATACGCAGTATTTT.

In this sample, this clonotype turned up many times. V and J are TRBV7-2 and TRBJ2-2, with 7 bases that match TRBD2. CDR1 and CDR2 from the germline V gene are SGHTA and FQGNSA. The trim removed 1 base at V and 1 base at J, leaving 6 bases unmatched. There are 17 residues in the CDR3. The chain's CDR3 is CASSLVPSGMNTGELFF. CDR3 bases: TGTGCCAGCAGCTTAGTCCCGAGCGGGATGAACACCGGGGAGCTGTTTTTT.

This clonotype was seen repeatedly, ten times or more. This sequence joins TRBV5-8 and TRBJ1-2; a weak D match, TRBD1 (6 bases). V was pared by 0 bases and J by 9 bases, with 15 bases between. This CDR3 has 14 residues. Germline values: CDR1 SGHTS, CDR2 YDEGEE. CDR3 DNA sequence: TGTGCCAGCAGCTTGGAGGTGACAGGCTTTAGCTACACCTTC. Residues: CASSLEVTGFSYTF.

This chain uses TRBV20-1 with TRBJ2-2; D not resolved. The CDR3 length is 14 residues. V was trimmed by 3 bases and J by 6 bases, leaving 14 bases between them. Germline loops: CDR1 DFQATT, CDR2 SNEGSKA (reference sequence). The CDR3 loop reads CSASRNGPSGELFF. The CDR3 coding sequence is TGCAGTGCTAGTAGGAATGGTCCTTCCGGGGAGCTGTTTTTT.

This clonotype was observed many times. V is TRBV5-1 and J is TRBJ2-6; 7 bases map to TRBD1. The CDR3 totals 16 residues. With V trimmed by 4 bases and J by 0 bases, 4 bases remained unmatched. Germline assignment: CDR1 SGHRS and CDR2 YFSETQ. The CDR3 region has the DNA TGCGCCAGCAGCCAACAGGGGAACTCTGGGGCCAACGTCCTGACTTTC. Encoded protein: CASSQQGNSGANVLTF.

For this clonotype: A read error is likely, as this CDR3 ends without the conserved phenylalanine or tryptophan. The limits of the CDR3 on the DNA are not certain, so only TCRdb's listed CDR3 is given. The chain uses TRBV7-9 and TRBJ2-7; the DNA was not used to check the table's D call, TRBD2. Germline V CDR1 and CDR2: SEHNR, FQNEAQ (reference sequence). The CDR3 is 13 amino acids long, termini counted. CDR3 residues: CASSLAGWREIIL.

This clonotype showed up many times. The chain carries TRBV29-1 and TRBJ2-7, with D perhaps matching TRBD2 (6 bases). Germline V lookup: CDR1 SQVTM, CDR2 ANQGSEA. The CDR3 runs 14 residues. With 7 bases removed from V and 4 bases from J, the gap between germline ends came to 20 bases. This CDR3 reads CSATPSSGGYEQYF. CDR3 in DNA: TGCAGCGCCACACCCAGTAGCGGAGGTTACGAGCAGTACTTC.

This clonotype was counted many times. The CDR3 is CASSPEQGNTEAFF. In DNA form, the CDR3 reads TGTGCCAGCTCACCAGAACAGGGGAACACTGAAGCTTTCTTT. The V gene is TRBV18, the J gene TRBJ1-1; perhaps TRBD1 as D (6 bases). CDR1 is KGHSH and CDR2 is LQKENI in the germline V gene. Deletions cut 2 bases from V and 1 base from J, with 8 bases between. This CDR3 is 14 amino acids long.

At least ten counts were recorded for this clonotype. The J gene is TRBJ2-7, the V gene TRBV20-1, with 8 nucleotides matching TRBD1. Germline assignment: CDR1 DFQATT and CDR2 SNEGSKA (reference sequence). Germline trimming cut 1 base from V and 0 bases from J; bases unmatched to any gene: 8. There are 16 residues in the CDR3. The CDR3 DNA reads TGCAGTGCTAGAGTCGTAGGCAGGGGGCTCTCCTACGAGCAGTACTTC. It encodes CSARVVGRGLSYEQYF.

This clonotype was recorded at least ten times. The V and J genes are TRBV7-3 and TRBJ2-2; TRBD2 aligns across 10 bases. The CDR3 totals 16 residues. In germline, CDR1 is SGHTA, CDR2 FQGTGA. V gave up 4 bases and J gave up 5 bases; unmatched junction bases: 7. The CDR3 DNA follows: TGTGCCAGCAGCTCAAGCACTAGCGGGGAGACCGGGGAGCTGTTTTTT. It encodes CASSSSTSGETGELFF.

Many counts were recorded for this clonotype. The chain employs TRBV5-1 and TRBJ2-7, with D perhaps matching TRBD1 (5 bases). Germline V gene data show CDR1 as SGHRS and CDR2 as YFSETQ. The V gene lost 5 bases and the J gene lost 0 bases, with 12 bases spanning the gap. The CDR3 has 14 amino acids. The CDR3 spells CASSPRESSYEQYF. The CDR3 DNA is TGCGCCAGCAGTCCCAGGGAAAGCTCCTACGAGCAGTACTTC. The full variable domain, in which reference TRBV5-1 and TRBJ2-7 provide the parts outside the CDR3, is KAGVTQTPRYLIKTRGQQVTLSCSPISGHRSVSWYQQTPGQGLQFLFEYFSETQRNKGNFPGRFSGRQFSNSRSEMNVSTLELGDSALYLCASSPRESSYEQYFGPGTRLTVT.

This clonotype showed up many times. The gene calls are TRBV20-1 and TRBJ2-3; D may match TRBD1 or TRBD2 (5 bases each). Trimming cost V 3 bases and J 1 base, with 14 bases left between them. Looked up from germline, CDR1 is DFQATT and CDR2 is SNEGSKA (reference sequence). This CDR3 region has 15 residues. CDR3 sequence: CSASSRDHGTDTQYF. DNA of the CDR3: TGCAGTGCTAGTAGCCGGGACCATGGCACAGATACGCAGTATTTT.

This clonotype appeared many times. The chain links TRBV29-1 to TRBJ2-3; 9 bases map to TRBD1. CDR3 size: 14 residues. V shed 7 bases, J shed 2 bases, and the junction held 7 bases outside the gene matches. Germline values: CDR1 SQVTM, CDR2 ANQGSEA. As DNA, the CDR3 is TGCAGCGCCTTCGGGACAGGGCCCACAGATACGCAGTATTTT. Translating it yields CSAFGTGPTDTQYF.

This clonotype was seen only a few times. The chain recombines TRBV12-5 with TRBJ2-3; 11 bases fit TRBD2. This CDR3 has 18 residues. Germline V CDR1 and CDR2: LGHNT, FRNRAP. V gave up 6 bases and J gave up 4 bases; unmatched junction bases: 15. The CDR3 sequence: CASGSGTSGKVAPDTQYF. The CDR3, as DNA: TGTGCTAGTGGGTCCGGGACTAGCGGAAAGGTTGCGCCAGATACGCAGTATTTT.

This clonotype was seen once. This rearrangement joins TRBV15 to TRBJ2-1; TRBD1 matches at 8 bases. J lost 6 bases, V lost 0 bases, and 7 bases had no gene match. This CDR3 spans 16 amino acids. From germline, CDR1 is LNHNV and CDR2 YYDKDF (reference sequence). The CDR3 sequence: CATSRDFRTGSNEQFF. CDR3 nucleotides: TGTGCCACCAGCAGAGATTTTAGGACAGGGAGCAATGAGCAGTTCTTC.

This sequence joins TRBV10-3 and TRBJ2-3, with a tentative D call TRBD1 (6 bases). The germline V gene encodes CDR1 ENHRY and CDR2 SYGVKD. The V end was cut by 8 bases, the J end by 2 bases, with 17 bases between. The CDR3 totals 15 residues. The CDR3 DNA reads TGTGCCATCTCCGAAGGGACACCTTACACAGATACGCAGTATTTT. It is translated as CAISEGTPYTDTQYF.

In this sample, this clonotype turned up a few times. The rearrangement joins TRBV29-1 to TRBJ2-3; TRBD2 matches 9 bases. Trimming took 6 bases from V and 5 from J; bases not matched to a gene: 6. This CDR3 has 13 amino acids. Looked up from germline, CDR1 is SQVTM and CDR2 is ANQGSEA. The DNA for the CDR3 is TGCAGCGTGAGGGGCGGGAGGGGAGATACGCAGTATTTT. Translation gives CSVRGGRGDTQYF.

This clonotype was counted a few times. The V call is TRBV4-3, the J call TRBJ2-1; tentative D call: TRBD2 (6 bases). In germline, CDR1 is LGHNA, CDR2 YSLEER. CDR3 length: 12 residues. V lost 5 bases and J 16 bases, leaving 18 bases between the germline ends. CDR3 nucleotides: TGCGCCAGCAGCAGCTTCCGGGACTGTATTTTCTTC. Encoded protein: CASSSFRDCIFF.

V and J are TRBV6-5 and TRBJ1-6, with D possibly TRBD1 on 5 matching bases. Germline CDR1 reads MNHEY; CDR2 reads SVGAGI. The CDR3 has 15 residues. Trimming pared 2 bases from V and 9 bases from J, leaving 14 bases between. The CDR3: CASSYSQGIGSPLHF. Here the CDR3 DNA reads TGTGCCAGCAGTTACAGTCAGGGAATCGGTTCACCCCTCCACTTT.

In its sample, this clonotype was seen a few times. The chain uses TRBV29-1 and TRBJ2-1; 8 nucleotides agree with TRBD2. The CDR3 is made up of 14 amino acids. Trimming at V came to 5 bases and at J to 3 bases, leaving 6 bases not matched to a gene. Germline CDR1 SQVTM, CDR2 ANQGSEA. CDR3 sequence reads: CSVTSGGFYNEQFF. The CDR3 DNA sequence: TGCAGCGTTACTAGCGGTGGTTTCTACAATGAGCAGTTCTTC.

This clonotype was detected many times. The chain combines TRBV7-8 with TRBJ2-7; 7 bases fit TRBD2. The CDR3 runs 16 residues. After removal of 1 base from V and 7 bases from J, the junction contained 13 bases not matched to a gene. Germline CDR1 and CDR2: SGHVS and FQNEAQ. In DNA, the CDR3 is TGTGCCAGCAGCTTAGGTGGATCGGGAGGCGCCTTGGAGCAGTACTTC. This gives the protein CASSLGGSGGALEQYF.

The CDR3, as DNA: TGTGCCAGCAGTGACCAGCGGGGCCGGGGATACGAGCAGTACTTC. It yields the protein CASSDQRGRGYEQYF. The J gene is TRBJ2-7, the V gene TRBV2; 7 bases fit TRBD2. J was trimmed by 4 bases and V by 3 bases; bases with no gene match: 9. The CDR3 runs 15 residues. Germline loops: CDR1 SNHLY, CDR2 FYNNEI.

The chain recombines TRBV20-1 with TRBJ2-6; 9 positions match TRBD2. V shed 4 bases and J 0 bases; nucleotides not matched to a gene: 4. The CDR3 runs 16 residues. Germline V CDR1 and CDR2: DFQATT, SNEGSKA (reference sequence). The CDR3 sequence is CSATLAGSSGANVLTF. As DNA, the CDR3 is TGCAGTGCTACCCTAGCGGGAAGCTCTGGGGCCAACGTCCTGACTTTC.

This clonotype was detected a few times. This chain joins TRBV25-1 and TRBJ2-5; TRBD1 matches 10 bases. CDR1 and CDR2 from the germline V gene are MGHDK and SYGVNS. The CDR3 is 16 residues long. The ends lost 1 base at V and 2 bases at J; junction bases unmatched: 4. CDR3 nucleotide sequence: TGTGCCAGCAGTGAATCTTGGACAGGGGGGCAAGAGACCCAGTACTTC. Translating gives CASSESWTGGQETQYF.

This clonotype appeared a few times. The chain joins TRBV5-1 to TRBJ2-4; D is possibly TRBD2 (6 bases). The ends were cut back, 2 bases at V and 8 bases at J, with 11 bases in the middle. The germline V gene has CDR1 SGHRS and CDR2 YFSETQ. The CDR3 has 13 residues. In DNA form, the CDR3 reads TGCGCCAGCAGCTTAAGGGAGGAGGACATTCAGTACTTC. This gives the protein CASSLREEDIQYF. Full variable domain (remainder filled in from reference TRBV5-1 and TRBJ2-4): KAGVTQTPRYLIKTRGQQVTLSCSPISGHRSVSWYQQTPGQGLQFLFEYFSETQRNKGNFPGRFSGRQFSNSRSEMNVSTLELGDSALYLCASSLREEDIQYFGAGTRLSVL.

The chain joins TRBV29-1 to TRBJ2-3, with 7 bases that match TRBD2. The ends lost 3 bases at V and 6 bases at J; junction bases unmatched: 6. The CDR3 runs to 13 residues. The germline V gene encodes CDR1 SQVTM and CDR2 ANQGSEA. CDR3 sequence reads: CSVERGRGDTQYF. The CDR3 bases are TGCAGCGTTGAGAGAGGGAGGGGCGATACGCAGTATTTT.

The chain couples TRBV5-1 to TRBJ1-1; no clear D. Trimming removed 3 bases at V and 4 bases at J, with 19 bases between. The CDR3 sequence is 16 residues long. Per germline, CDR1 SGHRS and CDR2 YFSETQ. In DNA, the CDR3 is TGCGCCAGCAGCTCCGTGGTCTCGAGCGTGGCCACTGAAGCTTTCTTT. Translating gives CASSSVVSSVATEAFF.

This chain uses TRBV20-1 with TRBJ2-1; 12 positions match TRBD2. Per the germline V gene, CDR1 is DFQATT and CDR2 is SNEGSKA (reference sequence). The CDR3 loop spans 16 amino acids. Unmatched junction bases numbered 4, after V lost 1 base and J lost 3 bases. The CDR3 DNA reads TGCAGTGCTAGAGGACTAGCGGGAGCGGGCTACAATGAGCAGTTCTTC. It yields the protein CSARGLAGAGYNEQFF.

In this sample, this clonotype turned up many times. The V call is TRBV20-1, the J call TRBJ1-1; no firm D call. V dropped 0 bases and J dropped 0 bases, with 14 bases sitting between them. This CDR3 has 16 residues. Germline CDR1 reads DFQATT; CDR2 reads SNEGSKA (reference sequence). CDR3 nucleotide sequence: TGCAGTGCTAGAGATCGTAGGGCAGGATTGAACACTGAAGCTTTCTTT. Translation: CSARDRRAGLNTEAFF.

The rearrangement joins TRBV18 to TRBJ1-1; D gene uncertain. CDR3 size: 14 residues. CDR1 and CDR2 (germline): KGHSH, LQKENI. V was cut by 3 bases and J by 0 bases, with 8 bases left in between. The CDR3 loop reads CASSPAVMNTEAFF. Here the CDR3 DNA reads TGTGCCAGCTCACCGGCAGTCATGAACACTGAAGCTTTCTTT.

This clonotype came up many times. The chain has TRBV4-3 and TRBJ2-1, with 7 positions matching TRBD2. CDR3 length equals 16 residues. The V gene end was trimmed by 2 bases and the J gene end by 6 bases; junction bases not matched to a gene: 10. Germline V gene data show CDR1 as LGHNA and CDR2 as YSLEER. CDR3 DNA sequence: TGCGCCAGCAGCCAAAGAGCGGGACCCCACACCAATGAGCAGTTCTTC. It specifies CASSQRAGPHTNEQFF.

This clonotype showed up many times. V is TRBV28 and J is TRBJ1-1; D is unclear. With 8 bases removed from V and 3 bases from J, the gap between germline ends came to 19 bases. Germline V gene sequence: CDR1 MDHEN, CDR2 SYDVKM. The CDR3 covers 15 residues. The CDR3 nucleotides are TGTGCCAGCCTCTCGGGCACCCGTGGGGACACTGAAGCTTTCTTT. Protein product: CASLSGTRGDTEAFF.